This TCR beta chain was sequenced in a study of control samples from healthy donors and cancer patients. TCRdb keeps only in-frame clones here, not all; method: immunoSEQ multiplex PCR. The top ten hold around a fifth of the sample, which has roughly 88,000 clones, just under 85% seen once. V lost 3 bases to trimming and J lost 0 bases, with 11 bases between them. This CDR3 contains 15 residues. CDR1 is KGHSH, CDR2 LQKENI, per germline. The clonotype comes from a man aged 25 to 40 in good health. Sequenced sample: blood. The chain joins TRBV18 to TRBJ1-1, with D perhaps matching TRBD1 (6 bases). This CDR3 reads CASSPTQGMNTEAFF. Written as DNA, the CDR3 is TGTGCCAGCTCACCTACGCAGGGGATGAACACTGAAGCTTTCTTT.